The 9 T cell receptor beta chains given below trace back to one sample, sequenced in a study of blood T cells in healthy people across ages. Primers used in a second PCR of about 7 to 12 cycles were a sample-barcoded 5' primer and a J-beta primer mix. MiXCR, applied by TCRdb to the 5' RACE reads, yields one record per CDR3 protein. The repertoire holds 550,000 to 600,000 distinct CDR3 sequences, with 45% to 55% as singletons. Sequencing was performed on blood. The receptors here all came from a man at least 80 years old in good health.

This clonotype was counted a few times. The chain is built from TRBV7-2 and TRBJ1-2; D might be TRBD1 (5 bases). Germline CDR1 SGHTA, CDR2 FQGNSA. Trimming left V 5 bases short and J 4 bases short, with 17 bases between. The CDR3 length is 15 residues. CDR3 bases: TGTGCCAGCAGCGCACACGGGGCAGCCCCCTATGGCTACACCTTC. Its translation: CASSAHGAAPYGYTF.

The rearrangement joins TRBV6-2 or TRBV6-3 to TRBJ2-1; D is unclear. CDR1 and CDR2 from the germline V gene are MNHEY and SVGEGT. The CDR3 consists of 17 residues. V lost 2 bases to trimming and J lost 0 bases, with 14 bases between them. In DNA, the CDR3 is TGTGCCAGCAGTTACGGATTAAAAACCGCCTCCTACAATGAGCAGTTCTTC. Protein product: CASSYGLKTASYNEQFF.

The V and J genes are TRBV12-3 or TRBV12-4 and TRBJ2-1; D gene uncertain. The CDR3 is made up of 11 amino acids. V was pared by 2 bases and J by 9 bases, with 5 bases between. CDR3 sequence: CASSLLSEQFF. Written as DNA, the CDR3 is TGTGCCAGCAGTTTACTCAGTGAGCAGTTCTTC.

CDR3 nucleotide sequence: TGCAGTGGCCTCCTTTTTAGCACAGATACGCAGTATTTT. It is translated as CSGLLFSTDTQYF. The V call is TRBV20-1, the J call TRBJ2-3; D remains unclear. CDR3 length: 13 amino acids. From germline, CDR1 is DFQATT and CDR2 SNEGSKA (reference sequence). V was shortened by 7 bases and J by 0 bases, with 11 bases between the two germline ends.

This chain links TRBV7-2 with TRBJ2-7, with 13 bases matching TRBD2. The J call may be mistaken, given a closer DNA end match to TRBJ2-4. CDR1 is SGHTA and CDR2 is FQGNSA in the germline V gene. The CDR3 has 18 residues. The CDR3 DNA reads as TGTGCCAGCAGACCGGGACTAGCGGGGTGGGGGGGCAAAAACATTCAGTACTTC. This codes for CASRPGLAGWGGKNIQYF.

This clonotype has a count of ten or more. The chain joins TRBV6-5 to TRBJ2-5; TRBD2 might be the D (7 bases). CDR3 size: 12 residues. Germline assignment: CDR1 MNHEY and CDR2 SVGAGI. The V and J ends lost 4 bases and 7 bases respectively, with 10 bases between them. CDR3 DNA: TGTGCCAGCAGTTGGGGGGGCGGGACCCAGTACTTC. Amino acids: CASSWGGGTQYF.

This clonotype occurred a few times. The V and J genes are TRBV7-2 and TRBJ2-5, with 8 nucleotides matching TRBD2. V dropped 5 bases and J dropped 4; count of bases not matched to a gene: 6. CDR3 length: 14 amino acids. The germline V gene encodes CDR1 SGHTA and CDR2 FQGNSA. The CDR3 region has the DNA TGTGCCAGCAGCACGGGACTAGAACGAGAGACCCAGTACTTC. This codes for CASSTGLERETQYF.

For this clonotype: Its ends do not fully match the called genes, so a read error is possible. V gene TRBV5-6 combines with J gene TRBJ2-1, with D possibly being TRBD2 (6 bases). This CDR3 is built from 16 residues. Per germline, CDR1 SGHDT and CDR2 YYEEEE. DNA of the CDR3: TGTGCCGGCAGCGGGCCAGGTGCTAGGCCCGACAATGAGCAGTTCTTC. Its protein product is CAGSGPGARPDNEQFF.

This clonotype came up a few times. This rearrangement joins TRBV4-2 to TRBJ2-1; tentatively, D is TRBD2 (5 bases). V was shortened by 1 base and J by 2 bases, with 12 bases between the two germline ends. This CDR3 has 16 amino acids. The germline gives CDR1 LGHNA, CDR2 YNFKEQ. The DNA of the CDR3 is TGTGCCAGCAGCCAAGCTTCAGCGGTCACCTACAATGAGCAGTTCTTC. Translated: CASSQASAVTYNEQFF.